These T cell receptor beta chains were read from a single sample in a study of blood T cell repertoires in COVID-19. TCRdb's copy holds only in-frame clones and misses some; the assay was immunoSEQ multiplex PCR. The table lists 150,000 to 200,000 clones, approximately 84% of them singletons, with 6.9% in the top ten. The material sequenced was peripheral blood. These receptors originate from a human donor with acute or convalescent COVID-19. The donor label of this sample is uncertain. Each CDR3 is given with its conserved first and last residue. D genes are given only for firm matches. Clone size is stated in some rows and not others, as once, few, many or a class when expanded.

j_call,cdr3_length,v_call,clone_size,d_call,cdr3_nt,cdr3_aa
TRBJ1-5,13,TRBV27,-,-,TGTGCCAGCAGTTTATATCAGAATCAGCCCCAGCATTTT,CASSLYQNQPQHF
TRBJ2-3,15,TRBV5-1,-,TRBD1,TGCGCCAGCAGCTTGACCGGGACAGACACAGATACGCAGTATTTT,CASSLTGTDTDTQYF
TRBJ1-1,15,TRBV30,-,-,TGTGCCTGGACTTCCCCCTTCCGGGTCAGCACTGAAGCTTTCTTT,CAWTSPFRVSTEAFF
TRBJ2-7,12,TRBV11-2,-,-,TGTGCCAGCAGCTTAAAGGGGAACGAGCAGTACTTC,CASSLKGNEQYF
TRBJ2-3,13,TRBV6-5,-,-,TGTGCCAGCAGTAAACAGGGCACAGATACGCAGTATTTT,CASSKQGTDTQYF
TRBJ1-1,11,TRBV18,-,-,TGTGCCAGCTCTTTGGGGGCAGAAGCTTTCTTT,CASSLGAEAFF
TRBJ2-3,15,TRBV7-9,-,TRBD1,TGTGCCAGCAGCCGATACGAATCCAGGGGGGATACGCAGTATTTT,CASSRYESRGDTQYF
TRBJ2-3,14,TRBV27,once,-,TGTGCCAGCAGTTTAAGTAGGGCGGGAGATACGCAGTATTTT,CASSLSRAGDTQYF
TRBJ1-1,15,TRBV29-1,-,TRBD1,TGCAGCGCCGTGACAGGGGAGACCATGAACACTGAAGCTTTCTTT,CSAVTGETMNTEAFF
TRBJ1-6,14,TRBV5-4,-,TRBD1,TGTGCCAGCAGCTTGGCAGGGGGGAATTCACCCCTCCACTTT,CASSLAGGNSPLHF
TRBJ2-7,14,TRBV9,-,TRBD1,TGTGCCGGCCTAAAGGACAGGGGATCCTACGAGCAGTACTTC,CAGLKDRGSYEQYF
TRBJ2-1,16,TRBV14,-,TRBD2,TGTGCCAGCAGCCAAAGGACTAGCGGGAGGGCCGTTGAGCAGTTCTTC,CASSQRTSGRAVEQFF
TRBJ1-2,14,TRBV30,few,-,TGTGCCGTACGGTCGGGGGAATTGGACTATGGCTACACCTTC,CAVRSGELDYGYTF
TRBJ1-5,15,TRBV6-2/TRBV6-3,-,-,TGTGCCAGCAGTTACTACGAGGGTGGCAATCAGCCCCAGCATTTT,CASSYYEGGNQPQHF
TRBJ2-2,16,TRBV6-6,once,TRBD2,TGTGCCAGCAATCTAGCGGGAGCGGGTGACACCGGGGAGCTGTTTTTT,CASNLAGAGDTGELFF
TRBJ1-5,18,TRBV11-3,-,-,TGTGCCAGCAGCCCACTAGGGGTCACAGGGCGCGGCAATCAGCCCCAGCATTTT,CASSPLGVTGRGNQPQHF
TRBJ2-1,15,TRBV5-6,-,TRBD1,TGTGCCAGCAGTCGGCCGGGACAGGGCCGCAATGAGCAGTTCTTC,CASSRPGQGRNEQFF
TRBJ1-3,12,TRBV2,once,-,TGTGCCAGCAAGGGGATCGGAAACACCATATATTTT,CASKGIGNTIYF
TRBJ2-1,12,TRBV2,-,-,TGTGCCAGCAGTGAAGGGAGGGGTGAGCAGTTCTTC,CASSEGRGEQFF
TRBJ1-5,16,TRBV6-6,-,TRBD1,TGTGCCAGCAGTTACCTACCAGGACAGGGATATCAGCCCCAGCATTTT,CASSYLPGQGYQPQHF
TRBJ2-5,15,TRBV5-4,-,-,TGTGCCAGCAGCTTGGATCCCTCCCCCCTAGAGACCCAGTACTTC,CASSLDPSPLETQYF
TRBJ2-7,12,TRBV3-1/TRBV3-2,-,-,TGTGCCAGCAGCCTCGGTGATCTCGAGCAGTACTTC,CASSLGDLEQYF
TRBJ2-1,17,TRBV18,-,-,TGTGCCAGCTCACCAGCCGGCAGCGGGACTGGAGGGGGACGGCAGTTCTTC,CASSPAGSGTGGGRQFF
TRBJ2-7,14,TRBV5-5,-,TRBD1,TGTGCCAGCGGGGGACAGACCTCCTCCTACGAGCAGTACTTC,CASGGQTSSYEQYF
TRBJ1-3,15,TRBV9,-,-,TGTGCCAGCAGCCCCGCCGGGACATCTGGAAACACCATATATTTT,CASSPAGTSGNTIYF
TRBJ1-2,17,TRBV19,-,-,TGTGCCAGTAGTTATGGGCGGGGGTCCACTACCTCCTATGGCTACACCTTC,CASSYGRGSTTSYGYTF
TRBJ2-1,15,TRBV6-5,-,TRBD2,TGTGCCAGCACTCTACTAGCGGGAGGGCTAAATGAGCAGTTCTTC,CASTLLAGGLNEQFF
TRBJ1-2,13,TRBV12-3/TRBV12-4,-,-,TGTGCCAGCAGTTTATTTCAGGGTCGGGGCTACACCTTC,CASSLFQGRGYTF
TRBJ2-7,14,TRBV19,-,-,TGTGCCAGTAGTCAACAGGTGCGGAAGGGCGAGCAGTACTTC,CASSQQVRKGEQYF
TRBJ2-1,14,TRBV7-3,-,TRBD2,TGTGCCAGCAGCTCGGGACTAGCCTACAATGAGCAGTTCTTC,CASSSGLAYNEQFF
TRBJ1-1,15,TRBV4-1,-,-,TGCGCCAGCAGCCAAAGCCCGACAGGACAGACTGAAGCTTTCTTT,CASSQSPTGQTEAFF
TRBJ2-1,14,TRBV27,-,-,TGTGCCAGCAGATTAGGGGAGGCAATAAGTGAGCAGTTCTTC,CASRLGEAISEQFF
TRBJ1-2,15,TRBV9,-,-,TGTGCCAGCAGCTCAATGGGGACATCCTTCTATGGCTACACCTTC,CASSSMGTSFYGYTF
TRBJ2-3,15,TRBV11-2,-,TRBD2,TGTGCCAGCAGCTCAGCGGGAGTGGGCACAGATACGCAGTATTTT,CASSSAGVGTDTQYF
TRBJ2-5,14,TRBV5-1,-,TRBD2,TGCGCCAGCAGCCCTGGGAGGGGTGGAGAGACCCAGTACTTC,CASSPGRGGETQYF
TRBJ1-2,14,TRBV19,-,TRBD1,TGTGCCAGTAGCTTACCTGGACAGGGGGTTGGCTACACCTTC,CASSLPGQGVGYTF
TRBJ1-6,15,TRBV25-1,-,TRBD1,TGTGCCAGCAGTGGCCGGGACAGTGGTAATTCACCCCTCCACTTT,CASSGRDSGNSPLHF
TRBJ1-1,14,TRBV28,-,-,TGTGCCAGCAGTTTACGGCAGGGGTACACTGAAGCTTTCTTT,CASSLRQGYTEAFF
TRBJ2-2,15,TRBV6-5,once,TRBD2,TGTGCCGCAAAAAGGACTAGCGGGAACACCGGGGAGCTGTTTTTT,CAAKRTSGNTGELFF
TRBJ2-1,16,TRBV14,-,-,TGTGCCAGCAGCTCCCCCCCGGCCCCAGGCTACAATGAGCAGTTCTTC,CASSSPPAPGYNEQFF
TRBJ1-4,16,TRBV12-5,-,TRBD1,TGTGCTAGTGGTTTGGAAAACAGGGGGCAAAATGAAAAACTGTTTTTT,CASGLENRGQNEKLFF
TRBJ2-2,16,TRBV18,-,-,TGTGCCAGCTCACCAGTACCTCGGGGGGCAGCCGGGGAGCTGTTTTTT,CASSPVPRGAAGELFF
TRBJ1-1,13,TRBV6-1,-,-,TGTGCCAGCAGTGAAGTGAAAGGGGGTAAGGCTTTCTTT,CASSEVKGGKAFF
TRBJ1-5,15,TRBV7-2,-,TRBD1,TGTGCCAGCAGCCATGACAGGGGGCTCGGGCAGCCCCAGCATTTT,CASSHDRGLGQPQHF
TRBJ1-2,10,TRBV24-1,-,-,TGTGCCATTCGCAGGGTCGGCTACACCTTC,CAIRRVGYTF
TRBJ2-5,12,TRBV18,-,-,TGTGCCAGCTCACTGCCAGGGGAGACCCAGTACTTC,CASSLPGETQYF
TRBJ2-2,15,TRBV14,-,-,TGTGCCACCAAAATGGGGGAGGCGGTCACCGGGGAGCTGTTTTTT,CATKMGEAVTGELFF
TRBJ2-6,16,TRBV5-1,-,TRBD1,TGCGCCAGCAGCTTGGGGGACAGGGCTGGGGCCAACGTCCTGACTTTC,CASSLGDRAGANVLTF
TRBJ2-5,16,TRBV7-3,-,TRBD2,TGTGCCAGCAGCCCCGTACGGGCGGGAGGTCCAGAGACCCAGTACTTC,CASSPVRAGGPETQYF
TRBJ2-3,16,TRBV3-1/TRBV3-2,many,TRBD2,TGTGCCAGCAGCCAACCAGCGGGAGTCTCCACAGATACGCAGTATTTT,CASSQPAGVSTDTQYF
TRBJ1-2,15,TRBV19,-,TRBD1,TGTGCCAGTAATCTCGTGAACACAGGGGGCTATGGCTACACCTTC,CASNLVNTGGYGYTF
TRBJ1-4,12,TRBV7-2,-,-,TGTGCCAGCAGCGTGTATAATGAAAAACTGTTTTTT,CASSVYNEKLFF
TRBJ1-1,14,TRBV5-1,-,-,TGCGCCAGCAGCTTGACGACAGGGAACACTGAAGCTTTCTTT,CASSLTTGNTEAFF
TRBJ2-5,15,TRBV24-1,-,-,TGTGCCACCAGTGATTCTGGGACACCCCAAGAGACCCAGTACTTC,CATSDSGTPQETQYF
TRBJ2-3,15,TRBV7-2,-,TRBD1,TGTGCCAGCAGCCCAGACAGGGTCAGGGCAGATACGCAGTATTTT,CASSPDRVRADTQYF
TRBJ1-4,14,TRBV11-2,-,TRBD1,TGTGCCAGCAGCCCAGGGACAGGGGGCGAAAAACTGTTTTTT,CASSPGTGGEKLFF
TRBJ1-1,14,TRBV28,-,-,TGTGCCAGCAGTTTATACGGGGGAGGCACTGAAGCTTTCTTT,CASSLYGGGTEAFF
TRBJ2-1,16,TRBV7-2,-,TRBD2,TGTGCCAGCAGCCCCGACACTAGCGGGAGGGGCGATGAGCAGTTCTTC,CASSPDTSGRGDEQFF
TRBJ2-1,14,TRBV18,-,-,TGTGCCAGCTCACCACGGGCTACCGACAATGAGCAGTTCTTC,CASSPRATDNEQFF
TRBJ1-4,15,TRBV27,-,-,TGTGCCAGCAGTTCCAGCGGACAGTTCAATGAAAAACTGTTTTTT,CASSSSGQFNEKLFF